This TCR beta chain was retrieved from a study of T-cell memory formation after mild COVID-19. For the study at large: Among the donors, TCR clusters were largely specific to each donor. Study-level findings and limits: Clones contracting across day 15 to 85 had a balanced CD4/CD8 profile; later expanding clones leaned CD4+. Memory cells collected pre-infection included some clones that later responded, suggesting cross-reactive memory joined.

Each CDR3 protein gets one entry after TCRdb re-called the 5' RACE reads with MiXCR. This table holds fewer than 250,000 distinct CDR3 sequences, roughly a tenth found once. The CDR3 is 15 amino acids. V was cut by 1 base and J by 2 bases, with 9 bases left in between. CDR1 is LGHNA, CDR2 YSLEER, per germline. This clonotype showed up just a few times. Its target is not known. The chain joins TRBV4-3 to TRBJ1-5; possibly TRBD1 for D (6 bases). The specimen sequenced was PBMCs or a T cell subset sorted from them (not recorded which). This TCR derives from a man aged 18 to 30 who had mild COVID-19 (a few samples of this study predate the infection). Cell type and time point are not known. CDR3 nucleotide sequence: TGCGCCAGCAGCCAAGTAGGGGGAGGCAATCAGCCCCAGCATTTT. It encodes CASSQVGGGNQPQHF.